This T cell receptor beta chain appears in the sequencing data of a study of identical twins. Findings and limits, study-wide: Among out-of-frame alpha sequences shared by twins, low generation probability occurred in excess. Abundant beta clonotypes from cord blood had fewer insertions, unlike memory repertoires, which showed none.

Germline values: CDR1 DFQATT, CDR2 SNEGSKA (reference sequence). Losses at the gene ends were 5 bases for V and 10 bases for J; bases not matched to a gene: 4. The CDR3 length is 12 residues. A universal primer site came from template switching; cDNA carried unique molecular identifiers. TCRdb ran MiXCR on the 5' RACE reads and lists one entry per CDR3 protein. Here the sample spans roughly 690,000 distinct CDR3 sequences, 6.1% being singletons. In its sample, this clonotype was seen many times. Its target is not known. The chain has TRBV20-1 and TRBJ2-1, with TRBD1 identical over 11 bases. The receptor was derived from a man aged 18 to 35 in good health. Sequenced sample: naive T cells sorted from blood. CDR3 region: CSAEGTGGEQFF. The CDR3 DNA reads TGCAGTGCTGAGGGGACAGGGGGGGAGCAGTTCTTC.